The rows below give T cell receptor beta chains drawn from one sample of a study of T-cell memory formation after mild COVID-19. TCRdb passed the 5' RACE reads through MiXCR, listing each CDR3 protein once. The sample includes under 650,000 distinct CDR3 sequences, over 15% of them seen just once. The sequencing input was PBMCs or a T cell subset sorted from them (not recorded which). The origin of the receptors is an adult woman who had mild COVID-19 (a few samples of this study predate the infection). Cell type and time point are not known. The CDR3 runs from the conserved cysteine through the conserved F or W. D genes are given only for firm matches. Clone sizes are given selectively: once, few, many, or a class where the clone is expanded.

few	.	TRBV29-1	TRBJ2-5	CSVIDLTRRETQYF
.	TRBD2	TRBV12-3/TRBV12-4	TRBJ2-2	CASSPRLAGNTGELFF
few	TRBD2	TRBV5-4	TRBJ2-3	CASSPPGAGGRTDTQYF
few	TRBD2	TRBV11-3	TRBJ2-5	CASSLGGLAGGETQYF
.	.	TRBV5-1	TRBJ2-1	CASSLLEGRYNEQFF
few	.	TRBV6-6	TRBJ1-5	CASSSPAGEQPQHF
.	TRBD2	TRBV9	TRBJ2-2	CSSSPRGGNTGELFF
.	.	TRBV4-1	TRBJ2-1	CASSHPAAYNEQFF
few	TRBD2	TRBV6-2/TRBV6-3	TRBJ2-7	CASLGTSRSEQYF
few	TRBD2	TRBV20-1	TRBJ2-1	CSARDGGETRVARVYNEQFF
many	.	TRBV3-1	TRBJ1-1	CASSQGSETEAFF
few	.	TRBV29-1	TRBJ1-2	CSVGGLEGYTF
few	.	TRBV30	TRBJ1-4	CAWSVDEKLFF
few	.	TRBV7-9	TRBJ1-6	CASSSGQSGALHF
many	.	TRBV12-3/TRBV12-4	TRBJ2-7	CASSLKVEQYF
few	TRBD2	TRBV9	TRBJ2-3	CASSVAPRSGVGDTQYF
.	.	TRBV15	TRBJ2-2	CATSPRAEGLNTGELFF
.	.	TRBV21-1	TRBJ2-6	CASSKGTGGCGANVLTF
.	.	TRBV3-1	TRBJ2-2	CASSQEGQGTGELFF
.	.	TRBV30	TRBJ2-3	CASGLITDTQYF
.	.	TRBV10-3	TRBJ2-3	CAISQEFTDTQYF
few	TRBD1	TRBV5-1	TRBJ2-3	CASSRALQGARLDTQYF
.	TRBD2	TRBV6-5	TRBJ2-5	CASSYGASGEQETQYF
.	.	TRBV12-3/TRBV12-4	TRBJ2-1	CASRSGTYGQFF
few	TRBD1	TRBV12-3/TRBV12-4	TRBJ2-7	CASRSGTGTSQYF
.	TRBD2	TRBV6-2/TRBV6-3	TRBJ2-1	CASSPGLAGGGEQFF
.	.	TRBV30	TRBJ2-7	CAWRGGLTSYEQYF
few	.	TRBV6-6	TRBJ2-3	CASSDSYATQYF
.	.	TRBV7-8	TRBJ1-6	CASSGVDRGVNSPLHF
few	.	TRBV21-1	TRBJ2-3	CASSREGREDTQYF